These T cell receptor beta chains were read from a single sample in a study of cytomegalovirus exposure and HLA in healthy donors. Clones were sequenced by immunoSEQ multiplex PCR, and TCRdb holds only the in-frame ones, with some missing. The data show about 200,000 clones, approximately 80% seen once. Sequencing was done on a sample of PBMCs. The receptors were gathered from a woman in her 30s in good health and CMV-seropositive. The CDR3 runs from the conserved cysteine through the conserved F or W. Clone size, where shown, is once, few, many, or a class for clones that have expanded.

- TRBJ1-1 TRBV2 CAGNRQGGTEAFF
- TRBJ1-5 TRBV6-1 CASSEGQLVQPQHF
once TRBJ2-7 TRBV6-1 CASRWQGAYEQYF
- TRBJ1-3 TRBV7-2 CASSWGTGASGNTIYF
- TRBJ2-1 TRBV29-1 CSVDRSLLAGRGIDNEQFF
- TRBJ2-7 TRBV29-1 CSAWTGATYEQYF
- TRBJ1-4 TRBV19 CASKSGTTNEKLFF
- TRBJ2-1 TRBV12-5 CASGLGTSGTSYNGQFF
- TRBJ2-1 TRBV27 CASSPGRTSGKYNEQFF
- TRBJ2-1 TRBV6-5 CASGLASSYNEQFF
- TRBJ2-4 TRBV11-2 CASSLAGQGKILAKNIQYF
- TRBJ2-3 TRBV5-6 CASRSRVSGRADTQYF
- TRBJ1-2 TRBV13 CASSLGLTVYGYTF
- TRBJ2-1 TRBV7-7 CASSLDSGTEQFF
- TRBJ1-1 TRBV30 CAWRWGRNTEAFF
few TRBJ1-4 TRBV2 CATRGTTTNEKLFF
- TRBJ2-7 TRBV11-2 CASSILAGGYEQYF
- TRBJ2-7 TRBV5-1 CASSSEREQYF
- TRBJ2-1 TRBV9 CASSVAPRSEQFF
- TRBJ2-4 TRBV29-1 CSVMGVHSKNIQYF
- TRBJ2-7 TRBV11-2 CASSLIPLGEQYF
- TRBJ1-5 TRBV2 CASRSGVRQPQHF